Below, 3 T cell receptor beta chains from the same sample are listed, as sequenced in a study of vaccination effects on CD4 cells after COVID-19 (dated by TCRdb to the early 2020s). The library came from the immunoSEQ multiplex PCR assay. As stored in TCRdb, this immuneACCESS dataset retains in-frame rearrangements with V and J assigned. A fraction of the clones does not appear; measured against another copy, unresolved V genes explain less than half of the discrepancy, and the remainder lacks a known reason. In all, the sample holds approximately 17,000 clones, and about 70% of those were seen once. Of the sample, 9% falls within the top ten clones. For these TCRs, the target antigens are not known. In the ViraFEST assay, PBMC were stimulated with viral peptide pools, and antigen-specific CD4+ T cell clonotypes were then identified by expansion using TCR sequencing. After around eleven days of culture, CD4+ T cells were isolated with the EasySep CD4+ T cell isolation kit. Two doses of either the BNT162b2 or the mRNA-1273 mRNA SARS-CoV-2 vaccine were administered to participants.

The sample consisted of CD4+ T cells from PBMCs cultured with SARS-CoV-2 spike peptides, taken after COVID-19 vaccination. Interpreted using the paper, the cell subset or site label stands for: SARS-CoV-2 spike overlapping peptide pool stimulation. Every receptor here comes from a human donor who received a COVID-19 vaccine.

The rearrangement joins TRBV6-5 to TRBJ1-2; 11 positions agree with TRBD1. V lost 8 bases to trimming and J lost 4 bases; unmatched junction nucleotides: 3. The CDR3 has 13 residues. Germline CDR1 reads MNHEY; CDR2 reads SVGAGI. CDR3 in DNA: TGTGCCAGCCCTGGACAGGGGGCCTATGGCTACACCTTC. Its translation: CASPGQGAYGYTF.

The rearrangement uses TRBV12-3 or TRBV12-4 and TRBJ2-3, with 8 bases aligning to TRBD1. The CDR3 spans 11 residues. Unmatched junction bases numbered 4, after V lost 5 bases and J lost 12 bases. This CDR3 is CASSPGGNQYF. CDR3 DNA: TGTGCCAGCAGTCCAGGGGGCAATCAGTATTTT.

The V and J genes are TRBV10-3 and TRBJ2-7; D possibly uses TRBD1 or TRBD2 (6 bases each). CDR3 size: 14 residues. V gave up 10 bases and J gave up 0 bases, with 16 bases separating them. Looked up from germline, CDR1 is ENHRY and CDR2 is SYGVKD. The CDR3 DNA sequence: TGTGCCACCGCCGGAGGGGACAACTCCTACGAGCAGTACTTC. Its translation is CATAGGDNSYEQYF.